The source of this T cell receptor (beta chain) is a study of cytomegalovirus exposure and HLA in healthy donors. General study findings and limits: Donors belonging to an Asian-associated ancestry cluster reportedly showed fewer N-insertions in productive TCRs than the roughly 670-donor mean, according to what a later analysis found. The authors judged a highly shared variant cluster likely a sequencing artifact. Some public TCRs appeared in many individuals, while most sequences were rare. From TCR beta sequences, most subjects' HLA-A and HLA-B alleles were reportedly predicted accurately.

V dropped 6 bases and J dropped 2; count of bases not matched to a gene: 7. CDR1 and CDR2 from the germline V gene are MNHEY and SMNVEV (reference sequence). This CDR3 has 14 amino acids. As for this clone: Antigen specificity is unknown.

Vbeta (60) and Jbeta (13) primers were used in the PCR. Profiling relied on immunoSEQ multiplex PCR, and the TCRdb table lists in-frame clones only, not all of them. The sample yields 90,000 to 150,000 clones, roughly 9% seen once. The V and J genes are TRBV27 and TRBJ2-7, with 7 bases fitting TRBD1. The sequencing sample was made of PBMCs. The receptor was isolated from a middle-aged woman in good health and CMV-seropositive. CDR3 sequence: CASSPGTVAYEQYF. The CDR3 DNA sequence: TGTGCCAGCAGCCCCGGGACAGTAGCCTACGAGCAGTACTTC.